Listed below are T cell receptor beta chains from one sample, sequenced in a study of blood T cell repertoires in COVID-19. Assay used: immunoSEQ multiplex PCR; TCRdb lists only in-frame clones, some missing. The data show roughly 250,000 clones, about 85% seen once. Sequencing was performed on PBMCs or T cells enriched from blood (not recorded which). The receptors here all came from a woman under 40 with acute COVID-19. Both conserved end residues are part of each CDR3. Each record gives: clone size, D gene, J gene, V gene, CDR3 protein, CDR3 DNA. The D gene is left open where the match is weak. Rows may omit the clone size; those that give it use once, few, many or a size class.

abundance: -; d_gene: -; j_gene: TRBJ2-7; v_gene: TRBV2; CDR3aa: CASRARRYEQYF; CDR3nt: TGTGCCAGCAGGGCACGGCGGTACGAGCAGTACTTC
abundance: -; d_gene: TRBD1; j_gene: TRBJ1-6; v_gene: TRBV5-1; CDR3aa: CASSLETGDNSPLHF; CDR3nt: TGCGCCAGCAGCTTGGAAACAGGGGATAATTCACCCCTCCACTTT
abundance: once; d_gene: -; j_gene: TRBJ1-1; v_gene: TRBV27; CDR3aa: CASSLRVLTEAFF; CDR3nt: TGTGCCAGCAGTTTACGGGTACTGACTGAAGCTTTCTTT
abundance: -; d_gene: TRBD1; j_gene: TRBJ2-1; v_gene: TRBV27; CDR3aa: CASSLLGQYNEQFF; CDR3nt: TGTGCCAGCAGTTTATTGGGACAGTACAATGAGCAGTTCTTC
abundance: -; d_gene: TRBD2; j_gene: TRBJ2-7; v_gene: TRBV2; CDR3aa: CARQRGVYEQYF; CDR3nt: TGTGCCCGTCAGCGGGGGGTGTACGAGCAGTACTTC
abundance: once; d_gene: TRBD1; j_gene: TRBJ1-4; v_gene: TRBV28; CDR3aa: CASSPYPGQGLIPFEKLFF; CDR3nt: TGTGCCAGCAGCCCCTACCCCGGACAGGGTCTGATCCCCTTTGAAAAACTGTTTTTT
abundance: -; d_gene: TRBD1; j_gene: TRBJ2-7; v_gene: TRBV30; CDR3aa: CAWSGLDRGPGEQYF; CDR3nt: TGTGCCTGGAGTGGACTGGACAGGGGGCCCGGCGAGCAGTACTTC
abundance: -; d_gene: -; j_gene: TRBJ1-3; v_gene: TRBV6-7; CDR3aa: CASSPTTRSGNTIYF; CDR3nt: TGTGCCAGCAGCCCGACAACCCGAAGTGGAAACACCATATATTTT
abundance: -; d_gene: TRBD2; j_gene: TRBJ2-3; v_gene: TRBV2; CDR3aa: CATAGTSTSTDTQYF; CDR3nt: TGTGCCACGGCCGGGACTAGCACTAGCACAGATACGCAGTATTTT
abundance: -; d_gene: TRBD2; j_gene: TRBJ2-1; v_gene: TRBV18; CDR3aa: CASSPLSGGPGNEQFF; CDR3nt: TGTGCCAGCTCACCACTTAGCGGGGGACCGGGGAATGAGCAGTTCTTC
abundance: -; d_gene: -; j_gene: TRBJ2-7; v_gene: TRBV2; CDR3aa: CASSESATGYTYEQYF; CDR3nt: TGTGCCAGCAGTGAATCCGCGACAGGATATACCTACGAGCAGTACTTC
abundance: -; d_gene: -; j_gene: TRBJ1-5; v_gene: TRBV28; CDR3aa: CASRTDQPQHF; CDR3nt: TGTGCCAGCAGGACAGATCAGCCCCAGCATTTT
abundance: -; d_gene: TRBD1; j_gene: TRBJ2-7; v_gene: TRBV7-9; CDR3aa: CASSYGDRGPYEQYF; CDR3nt: TGTGCCAGCTCGTACGGGGACAGGGGGCCCTACGAGCAGTACTTC